The rows below give T cell receptor beta chains drawn from one sample of a study of cytomegalovirus exposure and HLA in healthy donors. Assay used: immunoSEQ multiplex PCR; TCRdb lists only in-frame clones, some missing. Of approximately 95,000 clones in the sample, approximately 81% were seen once. The sample was PBMCs. The receptors stem from a middle-aged woman in good health and CMV-seropositive. The CDR3 runs from the conserved cysteine through the conserved F or W. D genes are given only for firm matches.

v_gene	d_gene	len	j_gene	CDR3aa
TRBV15	.	15	TRBJ2-6	CATSPDSAGANVLTF
TRBV2	.	14	TRBJ2-7	CASIGTASRGEQYF
TRBV5-1	TRBD1	16	TRBJ2-5	CASNTGTGGPEETQYF
TRBV28	.	12	TRBJ1-2	CASGQGSSGYTF
TRBV6-1	.	11	TRBJ2-5	CASDGGRTQYF
TRBV7-8	.	15	TRBJ1-2	CASSQRSGLNYGYTF
TRBV4-1	TRBD2	15	TRBJ2-1	CASSLRLAGDDEQFF
TRBV6-5	.	15	TRBJ1-6	CASSYEGIFSSPLHF
TRBV7-8	TRBD2	16	TRBJ2-2	CASSLQLAGNTGELFF
TRBV20-1	TRBD1	11	TRBJ1-2	CSADRGIGYTF
TRBV19	TRBD2	14	TRBJ2-7	CATTRTSETYEQYF
TRBV19	TRBD2	14	TRBJ2-7	CASGTSGISYEQYF
TRBV2	.	15	TRBJ1-1	CASNRESAKDTEAFF
TRBV6-5	TRBD1	15	TRBJ2-7	CASTPGTGETYEQYF
TRBV9	.	15	TRBJ2-5	CASSHQAQVQETQYF
TRBV5-4	TRBD2	16	TRBJ2-1	CASSLSFPSGSNEQFF
TRBV27	TRBD2	16	TRBJ2-3	CASSSGLAGGTDTQYF
TRBV28	.	13	TRBJ2-1	CASTASVWNEQFF